The T cell receptor beta chain described here comes from a study of patients and donors after allogeneic stem cell transplantation. TCRdb fed the RT-PCR reads into MiXCR, producing one record per CDR3 protein. In the table there are roughly 940,000 distinct CDR3 sequences, roughly 18% of which are singletons. Trimming left V 6 bases short and J 3 bases short, with 9 bases between. This CDR3 has 13 residues. CDR1 SGHNT and CDR2 YENEEA come from the germline V gene. This clonotype occurred a few times. Sequenced: blood, either unsorted or a sorted T cell fraction (not recorded which). This clonotype was sampled from a human donor who was either an allogeneic HSCT recipient or a stem cell or donor lymphocyte infusion donor (not recorded which). It is not recorded whose cells these are; they may come from a transplant donor. V usage is TRBV11-3 and J usage is TRBJ2-1; D is undetermined. The CDR3 loop is CASSTPGYNEQFF. For the CDR3, the DNA is TGTGCCAGCAGTACGCCGGGCTACAATGAGCAGTTCTTC.